This TCR beta chain was profiled in a study of blood T cell repertoires in COVID-19. Turning to the study itself: T cells, B-cell-depleted T cells, or PBMCs supplied cDNA or gDNA.

The V gene end was trimmed by 6 bases and the J gene end by 3 bases; junction bases not matched to a gene: 20. There are 18 residues in the CDR3. Germline CDR1 and CDR2: SGHKS and YYEKEE (reference sequence). Authors' data handling: For nucleated cells, counts were estimated from reference gene primer amplification. Profiled with immunoSEQ multiplex PCR; TCRdb holds only in-frame clones, not every one. That table supplies the V and J calls and clone size; D and trimming were determined from the DNA. Here the sample spans fewer than 450,000 clones, around 87% being singletons. The gene calls are TRBV5-5 and TRBJ1-2, with TRBD1 matching 7 bases. The sequence came from a woman aged 45-65 years with COVID-19, enrolled during active disease. Sample: peripheral blood. Here the CDR3 DNA reads TGTGCCAGCATCTCCGCGCCCATATTGGAGGGGGCATACTATGGCTACACCTTC. This codes for CASISAPILEGAYYGYTF. Together with reference TRBV5-5 and TRBJ1-2, the CDR3 gives the full variable domain: DAGVTQSPTHLIKTRGQQVTLRCSPISGHKSVSWYQQVLGQGPQFIFQYYEKEERGRGNFPDRFSARQFPNYSSELNVNALLLGDSALYLCASISAPILEGAYYGYTFGSGTRLTVV.